The clone carrying this T cell receptor (beta chain) was picked up a small number of times. Its antigen is unknown. The sample originates from a study of blood T cells in healthy people across ages. General study points: Both higher diversity and more naive CD4+ cells marked long-lived donors when set against aged donors.

Germline CDR1 and CDR2: ENHRY and SYGVKD. V shed 0 bases and J 7 bases; nucleotides not matched to a gene: 6. CDR3 size: 15 residues. Alongside a J-beta primer mix, a sample-barcoded 5' primer served in a second PCR lasting about 7 to 11 cycles. With 12 random nucleotides, a template-switch adaptor tagged each individual cDNA molecule. TCRdb recomputed calls from the 5' RACE reads with MiXCR, one row per CDR3 protein. The sample yields around 900,000 distinct CDR3 sequences, around 28% seen once. The origin of this receptor is a woman at least 80 years old in good health. Material: blood. This chain uses TRBV10-3 with TRBJ1-5; TRBD1 matches 7 bases. The CDR3 DNA sequence: TGTGCCATCAGTGAGTCAGGGGGCGCAGGCCAGCCCCAGCATTTT. Protein sequence: CAISESGGAGQPQHF.